A single sample gave rise to the 32 T cell receptor beta chains below, sequenced in a study of cytomegalovirus exposure and HLA in healthy donors. Only in-frame clones appear in the TCRdb table, and some are missing; sequencing was by immunoSEQ multiplex PCR. The sample lists about 350,000 clones, around 87% seen once, with about 1% in the top ten. Sample: PBMCs. The receptors were gathered from a woman aged 25 to 39 in good health and CMV-seropositive.

This clone was seen just once. The chain links TRBV28 to TRBJ1-4; no reliable D call. With 5 bases removed from V and 0 bases from J, the gap between germline ends came to 13 bases. This CDR3 is built from 16 residues. Germline-derived CDR1 and CDR2 are MDHEN and SYDVKM. This CDR3 is CASSPRAGATNEKLFF. The CDR3 bases are TGTGCCAGCAGTCCCCGTGCGGGCGCAACTAATGAAAAACTGTTTTTT. The whole variable domain, filled in from reference TRBV28 and TRBJ1-4, reads DVKVTQSSRYLVKRTGEKVFLECVQDMDHENMFWYRQDPGLGLRLIYFSYDVKMKEKGDIPEGYSVSREKKERFSLILESASTNQTSMYLCASSPRAGATNEKLFFGSGTQLSVL.

This clone appeared a single time. The J gene is TRBJ2-5, the V gene TRBV5-1; 7 positions match TRBD1. V lost 4 bases and J lost 4; bases outside the gene matches: 10. This CDR3 contains 15 residues. Germline assignment: CDR1 SGHRS and CDR2 YFSETQ. Written as DNA, the CDR3 is TGCGCCAGCAGCAGAACAGGGGCCCCTGGAGAGACCCAGTACTTC. This translates into CASSRTGAPGETQYF.

The gene calls are TRBV7-6 and TRBJ2-2, with D maybe TRBD1 (6 bases). Germline V gene data show CDR1 as SGHVS and CDR2 as FNYEAQ. The CDR3 runs 17 residues. Trimming shortened V by 4 bases and J by 2 bases, and 17 bases separated the two germline ends. CDR3 nucleotides: TGTGCCAGCAGCTGGCAGCAGGGGCAGTCTAACACCGGGGAGCTGTTTTTT. It encodes CASSWQQGQSNTGELFF. Full variable domain (rest looked up from reference TRBV7-6 and TRBJ2-2): GAGVSQSPRYKVTKRGQDVALRCDPISGHVSLYWYRQALGQGPEFLTYFNYEAQQDKSGLPNDRFSAERPEGSISTLTIQRTEQRDSAMYRCASSWQQGQSNTGELFFGEGSRLTVL.

The chain is built from TRBV7-2 and TRBJ1-2; maybe TRBD1 (6 bases). The CDR3 extends over 16 amino acids. The ends were cut back, 5 bases at V and 0 bases at J, with 16 bases in the middle. CDR1 and CDR2 (germline): SGHTA, FQGNSA. The CDR3 DNA follows: TGTGCCAGCAGCCTAGGGGGGACACTTGCTAACTATGGCTACACCTTC. Protein sequence: CASSLGGTLANYGYTF.

This chain uses TRBV7-2 with TRBJ1-5, with a possible D match to TRBD1 (6 bases). Germline-derived CDR1 and CDR2 are SGHTA and FQGNSA. There are 18 residues in the CDR3. Trimming removed 1 base from V and 0 bases from J, with 16 bases in between. The CDR3 spells CASSLDRGGGYSNQPQHF. In nucleotides, the CDR3 is TGTGCCAGCAGCTTAGATCGGGGAGGGGGTTATAGCAATCAGCCCCAGCATTTT. Supplemented by reference TRBV7-2 and TRBJ1-5, the full variable domain reads GAGVSQSPSNKVTEKGKDVELRCDPISGHTALYWYRQSLGQGLEFLIYFQGNSAPDKSGLPSDRFSAERTGGSVSTLTIQRTQQEDSAVYLCASSLDRGGGYSNQPQHFGDGTRLSIL.

The chain has TRBV7-3 and TRBJ2-6; 9 nucleotides match TRBD2. This CDR3 is built from 17 residues. V shed 4 bases and J 1 base; nucleotides not matched to a gene: 5. Germline V gives CDR1 SGHTA, CDR2 FQGTGA. As DNA, the CDR3 is TGTGCCAGCAGCTCGACTAGCGGACTATCTGGGGCCAACGTCCTGACTTTC. Translated: CASSSTSGLSGANVLTF.

J is TRBJ2-7 and V is TRBV6-5, with 8 bases that match TRBD1. Germline V gene sequence: CDR1 MNHEY, CDR2 SVGAGI. The J segment lost 7 bases and the V segment lost 4 bases, leaving 6 bases of the junction unmatched. This CDR3 region has 13 residues. CDR3 in DNA: TGTGCCAGCAGTTTCACAGGGGGGAGAGAGCAGTACTTC. This encodes CASSFTGGREQYF.

This chain uses TRBV2 with TRBJ2-7; D is undetermined. CDR3 length: 11 amino acids. The germline gives CDR1 SNHLY, CDR2 FYNNEI. Trimming pared 2 bases from V and 6 bases from J, leaving 5 bases between. DNA for the CDR3: TGTGCCAGCAGTGAACAGACCGAGCAGTACTTC. It codes for CASSEQTEQYF.

V and J are TRBV14 and TRBJ2-7; 8 bases line up with TRBD2. V was clipped by 3 bases and J by 4 bases; unmatched bases: 8. Looked up from germline, CDR1 is SGHDN and CDR2 is FVKESK. There are 15 residues in the CDR3. The CDR3 nucleotides are TGTGCCAGCAGCCACCCGCGGGGGGCGGTTTACGAGCAGTACTTC. Encoded protein: CASSHPRGAVYEQYF.

This rearrangement joins TRBV14 to TRBJ1-1; the D is unclear. Trimming took off 4 bases at V and 7 bases at J, with 13 bases between the two ends. The CDR3 covers 13 residues. Germline V gene data show CDR1 as SGHDN and CDR2 as FVKESK. The CDR3 sequence is CASSPYSAGEAFF. The CDR3 bases are TGTGCCAGCAGCCCCTATAGCGCGGGTGAAGCTTTCTTT.

The V gene is TRBV11-3, the J gene TRBJ2-1, with a tentative D call TRBD1 (6 bases). CDR1 SGHNT and CDR2 YENEEA come from the germline V gene. CDR3 length equals 12 residues. V shed 5 bases and J shed 6 bases, with 8 bases lying between them. This chain's CDR3 is CASSPGANEQFF. The CDR3 DNA reads TGTGCCAGCAGCCCAGGGGCCAATGAGCAGTTCTTC.

This clone was observed a single time. CDR3 nucleotides: TGTGCCTGGTCAAGGGCGGATACGCAGTATTTT. Its translation: CAWSRADTQYF. The chain recombines TRBV30 with TRBJ2-3; D call uncertain. The V gene lost 5 bases and the J gene lost 6 bases, with 9 bases spanning the gap. The CDR3 consists of 11 residues. CDR1 is GTSNPN and CDR2 is SVGIG in the germline V gene (reference sequence).

The chain uses TRBV7-3 and TRBJ2-1; 14 nucleotides match TRBD2. Trimming removed 4 bases from V and 8 bases from J; junction bases left unmatched: 4. Looked up from germline, CDR1 is SGHTA and CDR2 is FQGTGA. The CDR3 contains 15 residues. CDR3: CASSSRLAGGDEQFF. In nucleotides, the CDR3 is TGTGCCAGCAGCTCCCGACTAGCGGGGGGGGATGAGCAGTTCTTC.

The chain joins TRBV5-1 to TRBJ2-5; no firm D call. V was clipped by 2 bases and J by 2 bases, with 13 bases between them. The CDR3 length is 15 residues. CDR1 SGHRS and CDR2 YFSETQ come from the germline V gene. This CDR3 reads CASSFIGGVQETQYF. The CDR3 coding sequence is TGCGCCAGCAGCTTTATTGGCGGAGTACAAGAGACCCAGTACTTC.

J is TRBJ1-2 and V is TRBV20-1; a weak D match, TRBD1 (6 bases). Trimming pared 2 bases from V and 8 bases from J, leaving 6 bases between. The CDR3 is 10 amino acids. Germline CDR1 and CDR2: DFQATT and SNEGSKA (reference sequence). CDR3 DNA: TGCAGTGCTAGAAGGGGGGGCTACACCTTC. Translation gives CSARRGGYTF.

This clone has only a few counts. V gene TRBV28 combines with J gene TRBJ1-6; 7 nucleotides agree with TRBD1. The length of the CDR3 is 15 residues. The germline V gene encodes CDR1 MDHEN and CDR2 SYDVKM. The J segment lost 0 bases and the V segment lost 4 bases, leaving 0 bases of the junction unmatched. In DNA form, the CDR3 reads TGTGCCAGCAGTTCAGGGGGCTCCTATAATTCACCCCTCCACTTT. Its protein is CASSSGGSYNSPLHF.

The V call is TRBV9, the J call TRBJ2-1; 7 bases agree with TRBD2. This CDR3 has 15 amino acids. Losses at the gene ends were 4 bases for V and 2 bases for J; bases not matched to a gene: 6. Germline lookup yields CDR1 SGDLS and CDR2 YYNGEE. The CDR3 sequence is CASSSSGTPYNEQFF. The CDR3 DNA reads as TGTGCCAGCAGCTCAAGCGGGACCCCCTACAATGAGCAGTTCTTC.

The gene calls are TRBV7-2 and TRBJ2-3; D is ambiguous. Trimming pared 5 bases from V and 0 bases from J, leaving 9 bases between. The CDR3 runs 14 residues. The germline CDR1 and CDR2 sequences are SGHTA and FQGNSA. The CDR3 sequence: CASSTTISTDTQYF. In DNA, the CDR3 is TGTGCCAGCAGCACGACCATTAGCACAGATACGCAGTATTTT.

Details on this clone: Other DNA sequences in this specimen translate into the identical CDR3. The chain is built from TRBV18 and TRBJ2-7; 9 nucleotides line up with TRBD1. CDR1 and CDR2 (germline): KGHSH, LQKENI. The CDR3 extends over 14 amino acids. Trimming took 5 bases from V and 1 from J; bases not matched to a gene: 3. CDR3 loop: CASSAGQGSYEQYF. The CDR3 region has the DNA TGTGCCAGCTCAGCGGGACAGGGTTCCTACGAGCAGTACTTC.

V gene TRBV6-1 combines with J gene TRBJ1-2; no clear D gene. This CDR3 has 13 amino acids. Germline-derived CDR1 and CDR2 are MNHNS and SASEGT. V lost 2 bases and J 3 bases, leaving 7 bases between the germline ends. CDR3 nucleotides: TGTGCCAGCAGTGAAACCGGGGACTATGGCTACACCTTC. Residues: CASSETGDYGYTF.

V gene TRBV7-9 combines with J gene TRBJ2-2, with 8 bases identical to TRBD1. Germline V lookup: CDR1 SEHNR, CDR2 FQNEAQ (reference sequence). V lost 4 bases and J lost 2; bases outside the gene matches: 6. This CDR3 region has 16 residues. The CDR3, as DNA: TGTGCCAGCAGCTCCCCGGGACAGGCTAACACCGGGGAGCTGTTTTTT. Protein sequence: CASSSPGQANTGELFF.

The V gene is TRBV6-1, the J gene TRBJ2-7, with TRBD2 matching over 11 bases. Germline V gives CDR1 MNHNS, CDR2 SASEGT. J was trimmed by 5 bases and V by 7 bases; bases with no gene match: 10. The CDR3 totals 15 residues. The CDR3 nucleotides are TGTGCCAGCAATAGACTAGCGGGGAATTGGGACGAGCAGTACTTC. Its protein is CASNRLAGNWDEQYF.

This sequence joins TRBV13 and TRBJ2-2; 13 bases fit TRBD2. The CDR3 runs to 16 residues. J was trimmed by 3 bases and V by 6 bases; bases with no gene match: 4. Per germline, CDR1 PRHDT and CDR2 FYEKMQ (reference sequence). DNA for the CDR3: TGTGCCAGCAGTATTGGACTAGCGGGAGACACCGGGGAGCTGTTTTTT. Translating gives CASSIGLAGDTGELFF.

CDR3 DNA sequence: TGCAGCGTTGAACGGCGGGAGGGCCCAGATACGCAGTATTTT. Translated: CSVERREGPDTQYF. This sequence joins TRBV29-1 and TRBJ2-3, with 9 bases aligning to TRBD2. CDR3 length: 14 amino acids. The ends lost 2 bases at V and 4 bases at J; junction bases unmatched: 4. The germline V gene has CDR1 SQVTM and CDR2 ANQGSEA.

The chain links TRBV4-2 to TRBJ2-3, with D uncertain. The germline gives CDR1 LGHNA, CDR2 YNFKEQ. V dropped 1 base and J dropped 0 bases, with 8 bases sitting between them. The CDR3 has 15 residues. CDR3 coding DNA: TGTGCCAGCAGCCAAGGTGGGCGGAGCACAGATACGCAGTATTTT. Encoded protein: CASSQGGRSTDTQYF.

This chain connects TRBV5-6 to TRBJ2-5; D perhaps matches TRBD2 (5 bases). The CDR3 runs 14 residues. Per germline, CDR1 SGHDT and CDR2 YYEEEE. V lost 5 bases and J lost 2, with 13 bases in between. The CDR3: CASREAGVQETQYF. CDR3 nucleotides: TGTGCCAGCAGGGAGGCTGGGGTACAAGAGACCCAGTACTTC. The full variable domain, its missing parts supplied by reference TRBV5-6 and TRBJ2-5, is DAGVTQSPTHLIKTRGQQVTLRCSPKSGHDTVSWYQQALGQGPQFIFQYYEEEERQRGNFPDRFSGHQFPNYSSELNVNALLLGDSALYLCASREAGVQETQYFGPGTRLLVL.

The V and J genes are TRBV11-1 and TRBJ1-1, with TRBD1 as a possible D gene (5 bases). The CDR3 has 17 residues. V dropped 1 base and J dropped 5 bases, with 20 bases sitting between them. Germline V lookup: CDR1 SGHAT, CDR2 FQDESV (reference sequence). The CDR3, as DNA: TGTGCCAGCAGCTTAGATGGGACGCTTATAGTAAGGACTGAAGCTTTCTTT. Its protein product is CASSLDGTLIVRTEAFF.

The V gene is TRBV15, the J gene TRBJ2-3; 8 bases map to TRBD2. Germline values: CDR1 LNHNV, CDR2 YYDKDF (reference sequence). This CDR3 comprises 16 residues. V was pared by 0 bases and J by 0 bases, with 2 bases of the junction left unmatched. The CDR3 DNA is TGTGCCACCAGCAGAGATGGCGGGAGGAGCACAGATACGCAGTATTTT. This translates into CATSRDGGRSTDTQYF.

This clone was counted a single time. J is TRBJ2-2 and V is TRBV28, with a possible D match to TRBD2 (5 bases). Germline V gene lookup returns CDR1 MDHEN and CDR2 SYDVKM. The CDR3 runs to 21 residues. V lost 4 bases and J 0 bases, leaving 27 bases between the germline ends. CDR3 in amino acids: CASSSPGRRAVASANTGELFF. CDR3 coding DNA: TGTGCCAGCAGTTCGCCCGGACGGCGGGCAGTAGCCAGCGCGAACACCGGGGAGCTGTTTTTT.

The rearrangement joins TRBV7-8 to TRBJ1-1; D unresolved. The CDR3 is made up of 13 amino acids. From germline, CDR1 is SGHVS and CDR2 FQNEAQ. Trimming left V 4 bases short and J 0 bases short, with 6 bases between. In DNA, the CDR3 is TGTGCCAGCAGCTACACACTGAACACTGAAGCTTTCTTT. Translating it yields CASSYTLNTEAFF.

V and J are TRBV4-1 and TRBJ2-7; 7 bases agree with TRBD2. The CDR3 is 16 residues long. Germline-derived CDR1 and CDR2 are MGHRA and YSYEKL. Losses at the gene ends were 3 bases for V and 4 bases for J; bases not matched to a gene: 12. The CDR3, as DNA: TGCGCCAGCAGCCATCCTGGGGGGGGAGCCTCTTACGAGCAGTACTTC. Its protein product is CASSHPGGGASYEQYF.

The chain has TRBV18 and TRBJ2-5, with 7 bases lining up with TRBD1. From germline, CDR1 is KGHSH and CDR2 LQKENI. This CDR3 is 14 amino acids long. V lost 3 bases, J lost 1 base, and 2 bases stayed unmatched. The CDR3 loop reads CASSPRTGQETQYF. DNA for the CDR3: TGTGCCAGCTCACCGCGGACAGGCCAAGAGACCCAGTACTTC.